The 26 T cell receptor beta chains presented below share a single source sample, sequenced in a study of blood T cell repertoires in COVID-19. Some clones are missing from TCRdb's copy, which holds only in-frame ones; the method was immunoSEQ multiplex PCR. The sample contains about 220,000 clones, 75% to 90% of which appear only once. Sequenced material: peripheral blood. These receptors were obtained from a woman aged 65 to 85 with COVID-19, enrolled during active disease.

In this sample, this clone turned up a few times. This chain uses TRBV27 with TRBJ1-1, with a weak D call TRBD1 (6 bases). Germline CDR1 and CDR2: MNHEY and SMNVEV (reference sequence). Trimming removed 4 bases from V and 8 bases from J, with 11 bases in between. This CDR3 contains 12 residues. CDR3 region: CASSWWGQEAFF. CDR3 bases: TGTGCCAGCAGTTGGTGGGGGCAGGAAGCTTTCTTT.

The genes are TRBV14 and TRBJ1-2; TRBD1 aligns across 7 bases. The CDR3 consists of 14 residues. In germline, CDR1 is SGHDN, CDR2 FVKESK. The V and J ends lost 4 bases and 2 bases, in that order; junction bases with no gene match: 4. The CDR3 DNA reads TGTGCCAGCAGCCCCCGGGGACAGAACTATGGCTACACCTTC. This codes for CASSPRGQNYGYTF.

Comment on this clone: In this CDR3 the conserved last residue, phenylalanine or tryptophan, is missing, so a read error is likely. The DNA is omitted, as the CDR3 cannot be located on it reliably, and the CDR3 follows TCRdb's listing. This chain links TRBV2 with TRBJ2-7; the D call TRBD2 from the table was never checked on the DNA. Germline V gene lookup returns CDR1 SNHLY and CDR2 FYNNEI. The CDR3 spans 13 residues, counting both ends. CDR3 residues: CASSGLAGGPHSL.

This chain links TRBV11-3 with TRBJ2-1; 9 nucleotides agree with TRBD2. Germline V gene data show CDR1 as SGHNT and CDR2 as YENEEA. The CDR3 loop spans 12 amino acids. V dropped 5 bases and J dropped 13; count of bases not matched to a gene: 6. The CDR3 sequence is CASSVGTSQQFF. The CDR3 nucleotides read TGTGCCAGCAGCGTCGGGACTAGCCAACAGTTCTTC.

This chain uses TRBV7-2 with TRBJ2-3; 10 positions match TRBD1. V lost 5 bases to trimming and J lost 0 bases; unmatched junction nucleotides: 11. The germline V gene encodes CDR1 SGHTA and CDR2 FQGNSA. This CDR3 contains 18 residues. The CDR3 nucleotides read TGTGCCAGCAGCCTCAGCCTCCGACAGGGGGCAAGCACAGATACGCAGTATTTT. Translation: CASSLSLRQGASTDTQYF.

In this sample, this clone turned up a few times. The chain links TRBV5-1 to TRBJ2-7, with a tentative D call TRBD2 (5 bases). Trimming took 4 bases from V and 5 from J, leaving 10 bases between them. This CDR3 comprises 12 residues. Germline V CDR1 and CDR2: SGHRS, YFSETQ. CDR3 bases: TGCGCCAGCAGCCTTCCGGGGAACGAGCAGTACTTC. Translated: CASSLPGNEQYF.

The CDR3 spells CASIPAGLTGELFF. In DNA form, the CDR3 reads TGTGCCAGCATTCCTGCGGGCCTCACCGGGGAGCTGTTTTTT. The chain carries TRBV28 and TRBJ2-2, with D possibly matching TRBD2 (5 bases). V lost 7 bases to trimming and J lost 4 bases, with 13 bases between them. The CDR3 sequence is 14 residues long. The germline gives CDR1 MDHEN, CDR2 SYDVKM.

This chain connects TRBV12-5 to TRBJ2-5, with unresolved D. Germline CDR1 LGHNT, CDR2 FRNRAP. The V and J ends lost 1 base and 6 bases respectively, with 6 bases between them. The CDR3 is 12 residues long. CDR3 amino acids: CASGLEIKTQYF. The CDR3 nucleotides read TGTGCTAGTGGTTTGGAAATAAAGACCCAGTACTTC.

This chain links TRBV15 with TRBJ2-7; TRBD2 aligns across 7 bases. Trimming removed 3 bases from V and 5 bases from J; junction bases left unmatched: 13. Germline assignment: CDR1 LNHNV and CDR2 YYDKDF (reference sequence). CDR3 length: 16 amino acids. CDR3 bases: TGTGCCACCAGCAGGCCTAAAGGGGCGGGAGTTAACGAGCAGTACTTC. Amino acid sequence: CATSRPKGAGVNEQYF.

The chain has TRBV6-4 and TRBJ1-2; 8 bases map to TRBD1. CDR1 is MRHNA, CDR2 SNTAGT, per germline. This CDR3 spans 13 amino acids. The V gene end was trimmed by 5 bases and the J gene end by 3 bases; junction bases not matched to a gene: 2. This chain's CDR3 is CASSSGQDYGYTF. The CDR3 DNA is TGTGCCAGCAGTTCGGGACAGGACTATGGCTACACCTTC.

V is TRBV7-9 and J is TRBJ1-5; D possibly corresponds to TRBD1 (5 bases). The CDR3 contains 15 residues. Germline V gene lookup returns CDR1 SEHNR and CDR2 FQNEAQ (reference sequence). Trimming pared 5 bases from V and 1 base from J, leaving 12 bases between. CDR3 residues: CASSPTGASNQPQHF. Here the CDR3 DNA reads TGTGCCAGCAGCCCTACAGGAGCAAGCAATCAGCCCCAGCATTTT.

The V gene is TRBV28, the J gene TRBJ2-5; 9 nucleotides agree with TRBD2. The CDR3 has 16 residues. In germline, CDR1 is MDHEN, CDR2 SYDVKM. The V and J ends lost 8 bases and 5 bases, in that order; junction bases with no gene match: 15. Here the CDR3 reads CASGPGAGGPRETQYF. CDR3 nucleotides: TGTGCCAGCGGACCCGGGGCGGGAGGGCCTCGGGAGACCCAGTACTTC.

The gene calls are TRBV5-6 and TRBJ1-4; 7 bases line up with TRBD1. Germline CDR1 reads SGHDT; CDR2 reads YYEEEE. V dropped 6 bases and J dropped 7; count of bases not matched to a gene: 9. CDR3 size: 14 residues. The CDR3 DNA sequence: TGTGCCAGCACCCTGCGCAGGGGGGCTGAAAAACTGTTTTTT. Amino acid sequence: CASTLRRGAEKLFF.

The chain joins TRBV5-5 to TRBJ2-7; 11 positions match TRBD2. The V gene's germline CDR1 is SGHKS and CDR2 YYEKEE (reference sequence). Trimming took 1 base from V and 3 from J; bases not matched to a gene: 3. The CDR3 has 15 residues. This CDR3 is CASSLSTSGGYEQYF. CDR3 bases: TGTGCCAGCAGCTTGTCCACTAGCGGGGGCTACGAGCAGTACTTC.

The chain recombines TRBV24-1 with TRBJ2-1, with TRBD2 matching 10 bases. V was clipped by 7 bases and J by 4 bases; unmatched bases: 15. CDR3 length equals 18 residues. Per germline, CDR1 KGHDR and CDR2 SFDVKD. CDR3 amino acids: CATSAPGASGSNYNEQFF. Written as DNA, the CDR3 is TGTGCCACCAGCGCCCCTGGGGCTAGCGGGAGTAATTACAATGAGCAGTTCTTC.

In this sample, this clone turned up once. The chain joins TRBV3-1 (or the pseudogene TRBV3-2) to TRBJ2-3; perhaps TRBD2 as D (6 bases). There are 17 residues in the CDR3. Germline V gene sequence: CDR1 LGHDT, CDR2 YNNKEL (reference sequence). V lost 0 bases to trimming and J lost 2 bases, with 15 bases between them. This CDR3 reads CASSQDRVRDPTDTQYF. DNA for the CDR3: TGTGCCAGCAGCCAAGATAGGGTGCGGGATCCCACAGATACGCAGTATTTT.

This chain links TRBV7-8 with TRBJ1-5; D uncertain. Looked up from germline, CDR1 is SGHVS and CDR2 is FQNEAQ. CDR3 length: 14 amino acids. Trimming left V 0 bases short and J 3 bases short, with 6 bases between. In DNA form, the CDR3 reads TGTGCCAGCAGCTTAGCCGCAGACAATCAGCCCCAGCATTTT. Translated: CASSLAADNQPQHF.

This sequence joins TRBV28 and TRBJ2-3, with TRBD2 as a possible D gene (6 bases). V lost 8 bases and J lost 2, with 14 bases in between. Germline loops: CDR1 MDHEN, CDR2 SYDVKM. The CDR3 totals 14 residues. This chain's CDR3 is CASRRRGFTDTQYF. The DNA of the CDR3 is TGTGCCAGCCGGCGGAGGGGATTCACAGATACGCAGTATTTT.

V usage is TRBV10-3 and J usage is TRBJ2-3, with a possible D match to TRBD1 (6 bases). This CDR3 has 16 amino acids. The germline gives CDR1 ENHRY, CDR2 SYGVKD. The V gene lost 3 bases and the J gene lost 5 bases, with 18 bases spanning the gap. CDR3 loop: CAISDSGQQPRDTQYF. The CDR3 DNA reads TGTGCCATCAGTGATTCCGGACAGCAACCTCGAGATACGCAGTATTTT.

This clone was observed a single time. The chain uses TRBV7-2 and TRBJ1-5; 7 bases are shared with TRBD1. V lost 5 bases and J lost 4; bases outside the gene matches: 5. The germline gives CDR1 SGHTA, CDR2 FQGNSA. This CDR3 has 14 amino acids. CDR3 DNA: TGTGCCAGCAGCCTCAGGGGGAATAATCAGCCCCAGCATTTT. Translation: CASSLRGNNQPQHF.

The CDR3 loop is CASSVRLANQPQHF. The DNA of the CDR3 is TGTGCCAGTAGTGTCAGACTGGCTAATCAGCCCCAGCATTTT. The chain has TRBV19 and TRBJ1-5; D uncertain. CDR3 length: 14 residues. Germline V gene lookup returns CDR1 LNHDA and CDR2 SQIVND (reference sequence). Trimming removed 5 bases at V and 4 bases at J, with 12 bases between.

This sequence joins TRBV15 and TRBJ1-4, with 7 nucleotides matching TRBD1. The ends lost 6 bases at V and 5 bases at J; junction bases unmatched: 6. The CDR3 consists of 14 residues. Germline assignment: CDR1 LNHNV and CDR2 YYDKDF (reference sequence). CDR3 coding DNA: TGTGCCACCAGGAGGGACAGAATAAATGAAAAACTGTTTTTT. This encodes CATRRDRINEKLFF.

The chain employs TRBV27 and TRBJ1-3; the D gene is possibly TRBD1 (6 bases). Germline values: CDR1 MNHEY, CDR2 SMNVEV (reference sequence). The CDR3 loop spans 16 amino acids. V dropped 4 bases and J dropped 0 bases, with 13 bases sitting between them. DNA of the CDR3: TGTGCCAGCAGTTCATTAGGACAGAGCTCTGGAAACACCATATATTTT. Protein product: CASSSLGQSSGNTIYF.

This clone came up once. The rearrangement joins TRBV27 to TRBJ2-7, with D maybe TRBD2 (5 bases). The CDR3 spans 13 residues. Trimming stripped 6 bases from V and 2 bases from J, with 11 bases between. The germline gives CDR1 MNHEY, CDR2 SMNVEV (reference sequence). The CDR3 sequence is CASSRPGTYEQYF. The CDR3, as DNA: TGTGCCAGCAGCCGTCCGGGAACCTACGAGCAGTACTTC.

The chain carries TRBV3-1 (or the pseudogene TRBV3-2) and TRBJ1-5; TRBD1 agrees at 7 bases. Per germline, CDR1 LGHDT and CDR2 YNNKEL (reference sequence). The CDR3 is 16 residues long. Trimming removed 4 bases from V and 6 bases from J; junction bases left unmatched: 12. This CDR3 reads CASSLSGAGGSQPQHF. The DNA of the CDR3 is TGTGCCAGCAGCCTCTCAGGGGCAGGGGGATCTCAGCCCCAGCATTTT.

The chain uses TRBV19 and TRBJ2-3; 8 bases are a match to TRBD2. CDR1 and CDR2 (germline): LNHDA, SQIVND (reference sequence). The V gene end was trimmed by 7 bases and the J gene end by 1 base; junction bases not matched to a gene: 10. The CDR3 has 16 residues. The CDR3 DNA reads TGTGCCAGTAAAGCCCACCCTAGCGGGCGCACAGATACGCAGTATTTT. As protein: CASKAHPSGRTDTQYF.